Described below is a single T cell receptor (beta chain) sequence and its context. The antigen remains unidentified. This sample is part of a study of post-analysis software for immune sequencing data. Looking at the study overall: Both relapsing-remitting and secondary progressive multiple sclerosis featured among the disease courses, as did progressive-relapsing multiple sclerosis. The study's findings and limits: The authors found that F measure strongly co-clustered same-batch samples. Normalized Chao1 diversity in multiple sclerosis patients fell significantly below that of controls. With TRBV5-6, TRBV5-1 and TRBV20-1 included, 5 or 6 TRBV segments were more frequent in patients than in controls.

Sequencing libraries made from TCR beta cDNA carried unique molecular identifiers. The authors obtained some 500,000 cDNA molecules from around 0.96 to 9.9 million T cells. Each CDR3 protein is one row after TCRdb ran MiXCR on the PCR reads. Seen here are hundreds of thousands of distinct CDR3 sequences, approximately 30% observed once, and the top ten hold 0.55% to 0.65%. CDR3 size: 15 residues. The V end was cut by 6 bases, the J end by 0 bases, with 15 bases between. CDR1 is DFQATT and CDR2 is SNEGSKA in the germline V gene (reference sequence). The sample was blood. This TCR was sampled from a girl under 18 with multiple sclerosis. This chain connects TRBV20-1 to TRBJ2-1, with D perhaps TRBD2 (7 bases). The CDR3 here is CSALTRGPSYNEQFF. Here the CDR3 DNA reads TGCAGTGCCCTGACGCGGGGGCCCTCCTACAATGAGCAGTTCTTC.